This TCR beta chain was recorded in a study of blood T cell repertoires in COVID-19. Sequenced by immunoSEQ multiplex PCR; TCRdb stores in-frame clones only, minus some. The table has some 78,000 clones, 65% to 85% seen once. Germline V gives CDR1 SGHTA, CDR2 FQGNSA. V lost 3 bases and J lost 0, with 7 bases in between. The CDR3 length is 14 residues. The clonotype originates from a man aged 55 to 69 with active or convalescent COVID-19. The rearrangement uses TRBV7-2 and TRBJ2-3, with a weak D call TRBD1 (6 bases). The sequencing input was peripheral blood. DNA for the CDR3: TGTGCCAGCAGCTTTAGGGGGAGCACAGATACGCAGTATTTT. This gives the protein CASSFRGSTDTQYF.